The 30 T cell receptor beta chains listed next were all sequenced from one sample in a study of T cells in Graves' hyperthyroidism and ophthalmopathy. TCR beta CDR3 regions were amplified from RNA. HTBI primers were the set used in a first-round RT-PCR of the TCR CDR3. Each CDR3 protein is one row after TCRdb ran MiXCR on the multiplex PCR reads. The sample has more than 300,000 distinct CDR3 sequences, around 13% seen once; the top ten hold 9% to 9.5%. The sequenced sample consisted of blood. Receptor source: a woman under 30 with Graves' hyperthyroidism.

Turning to this clonotype: A much larger clone differs by one base, so this may be a read error. The CDR3 does not end in the conserved phenylalanine or tryptophan, so this is likely a read error. The chain combines TRBV7-3 with TRBJ2-3, with 9 bases that match TRBD2. The junction had 3 bases not matched to a gene; V was cut back by 3 bases and J by 2 bases. The CDR3 length is 15 residues. CDR1 SGHTA and CDR2 FQGTGA come from the germline V gene. The CDR3 nucleotides are TGTGCCAGCAGCTTTAGCGGGAGTGACACAGATACGCAGTATCTT. Amino acid sequence: CASSFSGSDTDTQYL.

This clonotype was observed many times. The genes are TRBV3-1 and TRBJ1-2; maybe TRBD1 (5 bases). The V gene's germline CDR1 is LGHDT and CDR2 YNNKEL (reference sequence). This CDR3 region has 16 residues. V dropped 4 bases and J dropped 8 bases, with 23 bases sitting between them. CDR3 amino acids: CASSPRGPRDLGGYTF. CDR3 coding DNA: TGTGCCAGCAGCCCCCGAGGACCCAGGGACCTCGGAGGCTACACCTTC.

This clonotype was recorded at least ten times. The chain uses TRBV7-9 and TRBJ2-5; TRBD2 aligns across 9 bases. The CDR3 consists of 20 residues. The V segment lost 6 bases and the J segment 1 base; nucleotides outside the gene matches: 21. Germline V CDR1 and CDR2: SEHNR, FQNEAQ (reference sequence). For the CDR3, the DNA is TGTGCCAGCAGACTAGCGGCGGGCGGGAGGGCCTGGAGGGGCCAAGAGACCCAGTACTTC. Translated, it gives CASRLAAGGRAWRGQETQYF.

This clonotype was observed a handful of times. The chain recombines TRBV29-1 with TRBJ2-3, with TRBD2 matching over 15 bases. The CDR3 is 17 amino acids. V lost 7 bases and J lost 5; bases outside the gene matches: 13. CDR1 and CDR2 (germline): SQVTM, ANQGSEA. CDR3: CSAEGGTSGRSLDTQYF. Written as DNA, the CDR3 is TGCAGCGCTGAGGGTGGGACTAGCGGGAGGAGCCTAGATACGCAGTATTTT.

This clonotype showed up many times. In DNA form, the CDR3 reads TGTGCCAGCAGCTCCGGTTGGACTAATGAAAAACTGTTTTTT. Protein sequence: CASSSGWTNEKLFF. The V and J genes are TRBV5-5 and TRBJ1-4; no clear D. Trimming shortened V by 3 bases and J by 2 bases, and 8 bases separated the two germline ends. CDR3 length equals 14 residues. In germline, CDR1 is SGHKS, CDR2 YYEKEE (reference sequence).

The sample holds many counts of this clonotype. This chain links TRBV7-2 with TRBJ2-3; maybe TRBD2 (6 bases). V lost 5 bases and J 4 bases, leaving 10 bases between the germline ends. The CDR3 spans 13 residues. Germline CDR1 reads SGHTA; CDR2 reads FQGNSA. As DNA, the CDR3 is TGTGCCAGCAGCACCCGACTAGCAGATACGCAGTATTTT. Translated, it gives CASSTRLADTQYF. Based on the CDR3 plus reference TRBV7-2 and TRBJ2-3, the full variable domain is GAGVSQSPSNKVTEKGKDVELRCDPISGHTALYWYRQSLGQGLEFLIYFQGNSAPDKSGLPSDRFSAERTGGSVSTLTIQRTQQEDSAVYLCASSTRLADTQYFGPGTRLTVL.

This clonotype was seen many times. V gene TRBV27 combines with J gene TRBJ2-3, with D unresolved. This CDR3 comprises 15 residues. Germline V CDR1 and CDR2: MNHEY, SMNVEV (reference sequence). V was trimmed by 0 bases and J by 4 bases, leaving 11 bases between them. CDR3 sequence (DNA): TGTGCCAGCAGTTTATCGCAAAGCATGTCAGATACGCAGTATTTT. It encodes CASSLSQSMSDTQYF.

In its sample, this clonotype was seen many times. V is TRBV20-1 and J is TRBJ2-1; D is ambiguous. Trimming took off 4 bases at V and 5 bases at J, with 15 bases between the two ends. Germline V gene sequence: CDR1 DFQATT, CDR2 SNEGSKA (reference sequence). CDR3 size: 14 residues. CDR3 coding DNA: TGCAGTGCTATTCCTTCCCGCTGGAACAATGAGCAGTTCTTC. This codes for CSAIPSRWNNEQFF.

This clonotype was recorded at least ten times. This chain joins TRBV28 and TRBJ1-5, with TRBD1 matching over 8 bases. This CDR3 region has 15 residues. Trimming cost V 5 bases and J 6 bases; bases outside gene matches: 9. The germline gives CDR1 MDHEN, CDR2 SYDVKM. CDR3 sequence reads: CASSTRDRGGQPQHF. The CDR3 DNA is TGTGCCAGCAGTACCCGAGACAGGGGAGGTCAGCCCCAGCATTTT.

This clonotype was observed many times. The chain has TRBV27 and TRBJ1-1, with D maybe TRBD1 (5 bases). The CDR3 loop spans 13 amino acids. Trimming pared 5 bases from V and 7 bases from J, leaving 14 bases between. From germline, CDR1 is MNHEY and CDR2 SMNVEV (reference sequence). CDR3 coding DNA: TGTGCCAGCAGTCCTCGGGGGGAAGGTGAAGCTTTCTTT. This sequence encodes CASSPRGEGEAFF.

There are a few counts of this clonotype. The chain carries TRBV4-1 and TRBJ1-1; TRBD1 is a possible D gene (6 bases). V was clipped by 4 bases and J by 1 base, with 13 bases between them. Germline values: CDR1 MGHRA, CDR2 YSYEKL. This CDR3 has 15 amino acids. The CDR3 is CASSRGGGPNTEAFF. The CDR3 nucleotides read TGCGCCAGCAGCCGGGGGGGGGGGCCGAACACTGAAGCTTTCTTT.

The sample holds many counts of this clonotype. This rearrangement joins TRBV24-1 to TRBJ2-7; D unclear. Germline lookup yields CDR1 KGHDR and CDR2 SFDVKD. CDR3 length: 13 residues. V was shortened by 5 bases and J by 3 bases, with 10 bases between the two germline ends. CDR3 sequence reads: CATSGGRGYEQYF. DNA of the CDR3: TGTGCCACCAGTGGGGGTCGCGGCTACGAGCAGTACTTC.

This clonotype showed up many times. An end of the junction does not agree with germline; a read error may underlie this. The chain recombines TRBV6-1 with TRBJ1-2; D perhaps matches TRBD1 (6 bases). The CDR3 is 17 residues long. Per germline, CDR1 MNHNS and CDR2 SASEGT. The CDR3: CASRAALGRDTKYGYTF. Written as DNA, the CDR3 is TGTGCCAGCAGGGCTGCCCTGGGAAGGGACACTAAATATGGCTACACCTTC.

The chain joins TRBV4-1 to TRBJ2-6, with 9 bases fitting TRBD1. J lost 12 bases, V lost 1 base, and 4 bases had no gene match. The germline V gene has CDR1 MGHRA and CDR2 YSYEKL. This CDR3 is built from 14 residues. The CDR3 coding sequence is TGCGCCAGCAGCCAAGGAGGGACAGGGCCCGTCCTGACTTTC. The encoded protein is CASSQGGTGPVLTF.

This clonotype was observed many times. This CDR3 is CASKPEGRTNTEAFF. In DNA form, the CDR3 reads TGTGCCAGCAAACCCGAAGGACGGACTAACACTGAAGCTTTCTTT. The rearrangement links TRBV2 to TRBJ1-1, with D uncertain. The germline V gene has CDR1 SNHLY and CDR2 FYNNEI. The CDR3 consists of 15 residues. V was clipped by 7 bases and J by 2 bases, with 17 bases between them.

This clonotype turned up a few times. The chain carries TRBV27 and TRBJ2-2; D gene unclear. Germline V gene sequence: CDR1 MNHEY, CDR2 SMNVEV (reference sequence). The length of the CDR3 is 12 residues. Trimming removed 9 bases at V and 5 bases at J, with 10 bases between. The CDR3 coding sequence is TGTGCCAGTTTGAGTAGGACCGGGGAGCTGTTTTTT. Its protein is CASLSRTGELFF.

This clonotype was counted ten times or more. The V gene is TRBV18, the J gene TRBJ2-2; no clear D gene. The germline V gene encodes CDR1 KGHSH and CDR2 LQKENI. This CDR3 spans 13 amino acids. V was pared by 0 bases and J by 5 bases, with 4 bases between. The CDR3 spells CASSPPQTGELFF. DNA of the CDR3: TGTGCCAGCTCACCACCACAGACCGGGGAGCTGTTTTTT. Based on the CDR3 plus reference TRBV18 and TRBJ2-2, the full variable domain is NAGVMQNPRHLVRRRGQEARLRCSPMKGHSHVYWYRQLPEEGLKFMVYLQKENIIDESGMPKERFSAEFPKEGPSILRIQQVVRGDSAAYFCASSPPQTGELFFGEGSRLTVL.

This clonotype has only a few counts. This chain uses TRBV29-1 with TRBJ2-7; D is undetermined. There are 12 residues in the CDR3. V lost 1 base to trimming and J lost 5 bases, with 9 bases between them. The germline V gene encodes CDR1 SQVTM and CDR2 ANQGSEA. The CDR3 DNA is TGCAGCGTTGAAGGAAATAGGAACGAGCAGTACTTC. Protein sequence: CSVEGNRNEQYF.

This clonotype was detected many times. This chain joins TRBV27 and TRBJ2-2; 9 bases map to TRBD2. This CDR3 comprises 16 residues. The V gene's germline CDR1 is MNHEY and CDR2 SMNVEV (reference sequence). Losses at the gene ends were 5 bases for V and 1 base for J; bases not matched to a gene: 5. This chain's CDR3 is CASSPSSGMNTGELFF. CDR3 coding DNA: TGTGCCAGCAGTCCTTCTAGCGGGATGAACACCGGGGAGCTGTTTTTT.

Ten or more counts support this clonotype. The J gene is TRBJ2-1, the V gene TRBV2; 9 bases fit TRBD2. Looked up from germline, CDR1 is SNHLY and CDR2 is FYNNEI. This CDR3 contains 15 residues. The V gene end was trimmed by 8 bases and the J gene end by 6 bases; junction bases not matched to a gene: 11. The chain's CDR3 is CASGSGLAPPNEQFF. The DNA for the CDR3 is TGTGCCAGCGGATCGGGACTAGCCCCCCCCAATGAGCAGTTCTTC. Combining the CDR3 with reference TRBV2 and TRBJ2-1 gives the whole variable domain EPEVTQTPSHQVTQMGQEVILRCVPISNHLYFYWYRQILGQKVEFLVSFYNNEISEKSEIFDDQFSVERPDGSNFTLKIRSTKLEDSAMYFCASGSGLAPPNEQFFGPGTRLTVL.

With regard to this clonotype: A read error may be the cause here, since a much bigger clone is one base away. CDR3: CSARAIGGLSETQYF. The CDR3 region has the DNA TGCAGTGCTAGAGCCATCGGGGGGCTGAGCGAGACCCAGTACTTC. The rearrangement links TRBV20-1 to TRBJ2-5; tentatively, D is TRBD2 (7 bases). Germline V lookup: CDR1 DFQATT, CDR2 SNEGSKA (reference sequence). This CDR3 region has 15 residues. The V and J ends lost 1 base and 5 bases respectively, with 17 bases between them.

The gene calls are TRBV12-3 or TRBV12-4 and TRBJ2-7, with TRBD2 matching 12 bases. V gave up 5 bases and J gave up 0 bases; unmatched junction bases: 8. The CDR3 is 17 amino acids. The CDR3 reads CASSPLLAGGSSYEQYF. In DNA form, the CDR3 reads TGTGCCAGCAGTCCCCTCCTAGCGGGGGGGAGCTCCTACGAGCAGTACTTC.

The gene calls are TRBV7-9 and TRBJ2-1; the D is unclear. The CDR3 runs to 12 residues. CDR1 SEHNR and CDR2 FQNEAQ come from the germline V gene (reference sequence). Trimming took 1 base from V and 7 from J, leaving 5 bases between them. CDR3 region: CASSLEMNEQFF. As DNA, the CDR3 is TGTGCCAGCAGCTTAGAAATGAATGAGCAGTTCTTC. Using reference TRBV7-9 and TRBJ2-1 for the parts outside the CDR3, the full variable domain is DTGVSQNPRHKITKRGQNVTFRCDPISEHNRLYWYRQTLGQGPEFLTYFQNEAQLEKSRLLSDRFSAERPKGSFSTLEIQRTEQGDSAMYLCASSLEMNEQFFGPGTRLTVL.

As regards this clonotype: Just one base apart from a much larger clone, this may be a read error. As the CDR3 is not closed by the conserved phenylalanine or tryptophan, this likely results from a read error. V and J are TRBV7-9 and TRBJ2-2; D not certain. With 2 bases removed from V and 4 bases from J, the gap between germline ends came to 11 bases. CDR1 is SEHNR and CDR2 is FQNEAQ in the germline V gene (reference sequence). This CDR3 is built from 15 residues. CDR3 DNA: TGTGCCAGCAGCTTACCCGGGCTGTCCACCGGGGAGCTGTTTTCT. This gives the protein CASSLPGLSTGELFS.

This clonotype has at least ten counts. The rearrangement links TRBV6-2 or TRBV6-3 to TRBJ2-1; 8 nucleotides agree with TRBD2. The ends lost 7 bases at V and 4 bases at J; junction bases unmatched: 3. Germline V lookup: CDR1 MNHEY, CDR2 SVGEGT. The CDR3 totals 13 residues. CDR3 amino acids: CASKGLVYNEQFF. CDR3 nucleotide sequence: TGTGCCAGCAAGGGACTAGTGTACAATGAGCAGTTCTTC.

Ten or more counts support this clonotype. V gene TRBV11-2 combines with J gene TRBJ2-7; TRBD1 aligns across 8 bases. CDR3 length: 14 amino acids. After removal of 5 bases from V and 2 bases from J, the junction contained 5 bases not matched to a gene. Germline V gene data show CDR1 as SGHAT and CDR2 as FQNNGV. The CDR3 loop is CASSVQGVAYEQYF. The CDR3 DNA reads as TGTGCCAGCAGCGTACAGGGGGTGGCCTACGAGCAGTACTTC.

This clonotype was detected many times. This chain joins TRBV2 and TRBJ1-1; D is possibly TRBD1 (5 bases). CDR3 length equals 11 residues. CDR1 is SNHLY and CDR2 is FYNNEI in the germline V gene. V gave up 3 bases and J gave up 11 bases, with 10 bases separating them. The chain's CDR3 is CASSDGGGAFF. CDR3 in DNA: TGTGCCAGCAGTGACGGGGGGGGGGCTTTCTTT. Together with reference TRBV2 and TRBJ1-1, the CDR3 gives the full variable domain: EPEVTQTPSHQVTQMGQEVILRCVPISNHLYFYWYRQILGQKVEFLVSFYNNEISEKSEIFDDQFSVERPDGSNFTLKIRSTKLEDSAMYFCASSDGGGAFFGQGTRLTVV.

This clonotype has a count of ten or more. The chain links TRBV15 to TRBJ2-7, with TRBD1 identical over 9 bases. After removal of 4 bases from V and 5 bases from J, the junction contained 6 bases not matched to a gene. The CDR3 consists of 14 residues. CDR1 is LNHNV and CDR2 is YYDKDF in the germline V gene (reference sequence). The CDR3 DNA follows: TGTGCCACCAGCACCCGGGACAGGGACAACGAGCAGTACTTC. As protein: CATSTRDRDNEQYF.

This clonotype has a count of ten or more. The rearrangement uses TRBV11-2 and TRBJ1-1; no clear D. CDR1 is SGHAT and CDR2 is FQNNGV in the germline V gene. V lost 5 bases, J lost 5 bases, and 9 bases lay in between. CDR3 length: 12 amino acids. The CDR3 sequence is CASSPQVTEAFF. Here the CDR3 DNA reads TGTGCCAGCAGCCCCCAGGTGACTGAAGCTTTCTTT. Complete variable domain (other parts from reference TRBV11-2 and TRBJ1-1): EAGVAQSPRYKIIEKRQSVAFWCNPISGHATLYWYQQILGQGPKLLIQFQNNGVVDDSQLPKDRFSAERLKGVDSTLKIQPAKLEDSAVYLCASSPQVTEAFFGQGTRLTVV.

The chain carries TRBV4-1 and TRBJ1-6; 10 nucleotides agree with TRBD1. Per the germline V gene, CDR1 is MGHRA and CDR2 is YSYEKL. CDR3 length equals 18 residues. V was clipped by 5 bases and J by 2 bases; unmatched bases: 9. The CDR3 sequence is CASSSIRDRGPYNSPLHF. CDR3 DNA: TGCGCCAGCAGCTCTATCCGGGACAGGGGACCCTATAATTCACCCCTCCACTTT.